This paragraph covers one TCR beta chain sequence. The data originate from a study of beta chain features in type 1 diabetes. The CDR3 contains 12 residues. Germline lookup yields CDR1 MNHNS and CDR2 SASEGT. V was shortened by 6 bases and J by 0 bases, with 6 bases between the two germline ends. Each of the sorted populations had a purity greater than 98%. Expressed TCRB transcripts were sequenced because the isolated RNA had all been reverse transcribed beforehand. The table came from immunoSEQ multiplex PCR; TCRdb's copy has only in-frame clones and leaves some out. This repertoire shows roughly 230,000 clones, over 8.5% found once; its top ten account for less than 0.035%.

The sequenced material came from naive CD4+ T cells from blood. This TCR was recovered from a young woman in good health. The rearrangement links TRBV6-1 to TRBJ2-7; the D is unclear. The CDR3 protein is CASRAYSYEQYF. The CDR3 region has the DNA TGTGCCAGCAGAGCGTACTCCTACGAGCAGTACTTC.